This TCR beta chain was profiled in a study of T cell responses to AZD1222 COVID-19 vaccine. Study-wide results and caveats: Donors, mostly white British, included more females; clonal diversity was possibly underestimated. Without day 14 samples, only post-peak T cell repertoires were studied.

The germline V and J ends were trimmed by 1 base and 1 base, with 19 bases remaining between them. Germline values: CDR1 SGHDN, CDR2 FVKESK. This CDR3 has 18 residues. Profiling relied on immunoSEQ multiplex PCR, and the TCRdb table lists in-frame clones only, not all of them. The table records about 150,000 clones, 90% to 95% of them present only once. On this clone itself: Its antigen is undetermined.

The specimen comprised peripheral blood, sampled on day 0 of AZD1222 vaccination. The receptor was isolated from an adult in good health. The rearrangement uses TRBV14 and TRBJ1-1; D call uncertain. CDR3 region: CASSQGREWGWRNTEAFF. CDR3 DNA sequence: TGTGCCAGCAGCCAAGGGAGGGAGTGGGGATGGCGGAACACTGAAGCTTTCTTT.